These T cell receptor beta chains were read from a single sample in a study of blood T cell repertoires in COVID-19. Method: immunoSEQ multiplex PCR; TCRdb's copy keeps in-frame clones and lacks some. The data hold around 140,000 clones, with roughly 81% observed a single time. The sample was peripheral blood. The source of these receptors is a human donor with acute or convalescent COVID-19. The donor label of this sample is uncertain. Each CDR3 is given with its conserved first and last residue. Fields, in order: clone size, D gene, V gene, J gene, CDR3 DNA, CDR3 protein. The D gene is left open where the match is weak. A clone size is listed for some rows: how often the clone was seen (once, few, many), or a class if it is expanded.

clone size: -; D gene: -; V gene: TRBV7-2; J gene: TRBJ2-5; CDR3 DNA: TGTGCCAGCAGCTTAGGTATTGAGACCCAGTACTTC; CDR3 protein: CASSLGIETQYF
clone size: -; D gene: -; V gene: TRBV19; J gene: TRBJ1-1; CDR3 DNA: TGTGCCAGTAGTCTCCCGACCGGAGGGACTGAAGCTTTCTTT; CDR3 protein: CASSLPTGGTEAFF
clone size: -; D gene: TRBD1; V gene: TRBV7-3; J gene: TRBJ1-6; CDR3 DNA: TGTGCCAGCAGCCCATCGGGACAGTCTAATTCACCCCTCCACTTT; CDR3 protein: CASSPSGQSNSPLHF
clone size: -; D gene: TRBD1; V gene: TRBV3-1/TRBV3-2; J gene: TRBJ2-2; CDR3 DNA: TGTGCCAGCAATCAGGGGGTGAACACCGGGGAGCTGTTTTTT; CDR3 protein: CASNQGVNTGELFF
clone size: -; D gene: TRBD1; V gene: TRBV27; J gene: TRBJ2-7; CDR3 DNA: TGTGCCAGCAGCTTTGGGGACAGGGGGAGCGAGCAGTACTTC; CDR3 protein: CASSFGDRGSEQYF
clone size: -; D gene: -; V gene: TRBV4-1; J gene: TRBJ2-3; CDR3 DNA: TGCGCCAGCAGCCAAGTGAGCGGAACTAGCACAGATACGCAGTATTTT; CDR3 protein: CASSQVSGTSTDTQYF
clone size: -; D gene: TRBD1; V gene: TRBV6-2/TRBV6-3; J gene: TRBJ1-2; CDR3 DNA: TGTGCCAGCAGCCAGTGGACAGGTCGGAGCTATGGCTACACCTTC; CDR3 protein: CASSQWTGRSYGYTF
clone size: -; D gene: TRBD1; V gene: TRBV7-2; J gene: TRBJ1-6; CDR3 DNA: TGTGCCAGCAGCTTTTTAGGGACAGGGCCGTCTAATTCACCCCTCCACTTT; CDR3 protein: CASSFLGTGPSNSPLHF
clone size: -; D gene: -; V gene: TRBV19; J gene: TRBJ1-5; CDR3 DNA: TGTGCCAGTGCGAGAAGAGAATATAGCAATCAGCCCCAGCATTTT; CDR3 protein: CASARREYSNQPQHF
clone size: once; D gene: -; V gene: TRBV4-3; J gene: TRBJ2-7; CDR3 DNA: TGCGCCAGCAGCCAAGACAGAAACTCCTACGAGCAGTACTTC; CDR3 protein: CASSQDRNSYEQYF
clone size: -; D gene: -; V gene: TRBV24-1; J gene: TRBJ2-1; CDR3 DNA: TGTGCCACCAGTCCCAAATTTGTAGCAGGAGGATCCTACTACAATGAGCAGTTCTTC; CDR3 protein: CATSPKFVAGGSYYNEQFF
clone size: -; D gene: TRBD1; V gene: TRBV6-5; J gene: TRBJ1-2; CDR3 DNA: TGTGCCAGCAGTTACCGGGCAGATCAGGGGGCAGATGGCTACACCTTC; CDR3 protein: CASSYRADQGADGYTF